The rows below give T cell receptor beta chains drawn from one sample of a study of beta chain features in type 1 diabetes. The data were produced by immunoSEQ multiplex PCR, yet TCRdb's version contains in-frame clones alone and is incomplete. The repertoire holds roughly 250,000 clones, approximately 20% seen once, with around 0.028% in the top ten. Material: naive CD4+ T cells from blood. The receptor set was obtained from a woman aged 40 to 49 with type 1 diabetes. Each CDR3 is given with its conserved first and last residue. The D gene is left open where the match is weak. Some rows mark clone size as missing; the rest say once, few, many or name a class of expanded clone.

clone size	D gene	V gene	J gene	CDR3 protein	CDR3 DNA
-	-	TRBV28	TRBJ2-5	CASSFRPQGSQETQYF	TGTGCCAGCAGTTTCAGGCCCCAGGGGAGTCAAGAGACCCAGTACTTC
-	TRBD2	TRBV9	TRBJ2-5	CASSVAGGARETQYF	TGTGCCAGCAGCGTAGCCGGGGGGGCCCGGGAGACCCAGTACTTC
few	-	TRBV5-1	TRBJ2-1	CASSGYTGSYNEQFF	TGCGCCAGCAGCGGGTATACGGGCTCCTACAATGAGCAGTTCTTC
-	TRBD2	TRBV29-1	TRBJ2-7	CSVASGLARSYEQYF	TGCAGCGTTGCTAGCGGGCTTGCCCGCTCCTACGAGCAGTACTTC
-	-	TRBV5-6	TRBJ2-7	CASSLRGSYEQYF	TGTGCCAGCAGCTTGAGGGGGTCCTACGAGCAGTACTTC
few	TRBD1	TRBV19	TRBJ1-5	CASSPGTGGNQPQHF	TGTGCCAGTAGTCCCGGGACAGGGGGGAATCAGCCCCAGCATTTT
few	TRBD1	TRBV6-5	TRBJ1-2	CASSYDRGPSGYTF	TGTGCCAGCAGTTACGACAGGGGACCTTCTGGCTACACCTTC
few	TRBD2	TRBV9	TRBJ2-3	CASSVSGGASRTFTDTQYF	TGTGCCAGCAGCGTTAGCGGGGGGGCCTCCAGAACCTTCACAGATACGCAGTATTTT
few	TRBD2	TRBV2	TRBJ2-7	CASSDGLAGVDEQYF	TGTGCCAGCAGTGATGGACTAGCGGGGGTTGATGAGCAGTACTTC
-	TRBD1	TRBV6-5	TRBJ1-2	CASSSDRRYGYTF	TGTGCCAGCAGTTCGGACAGGCGGTATGGCTACACCTTC
few	-	TRBV5-1	TRBJ2-7	CASSLDTYEQYF	TGCGCCAGCAGCCTCGACACCTACGAGCAGTACTTC
-	-	TRBV27	TRBJ2-5	CASSSSQETQYF	TGTGCCAGCAGCTCCTCCCAAGAGACCCAGTACTTC
-	TRBD1	TRBV4-2	TRBJ2-1	CASSQEGTGYNEQFF	TGTGCCAGCAGCCAAGAGGGGACAGGGTACAATGAGCAGTTCTTC
few	TRBD2	TRBV28	TRBJ2-1	CASSSQGPIAGGPVEQFF	TGTGCCAGCAGTTCTCAGGGCCCTATAGCGGGAGGGCCTGTTGAGCAGTTCTTC
few	TRBD1	TRBV30	TRBJ2-1	CAWSPDDRAEQFF	TGTGCCTGGAGTCCTGATGACAGGGCTGAGCAGTTCTTC
-	-	TRBV9	TRBJ2-1	CASSLLDYNEQFF	TGTGCCAGCAGCCTACTCGACTACAATGAGCAGTTCTTC
few	-	TRBV12-5	TRBJ2-2	CASAPGTGELFF	TGTGCTAGCGCCCCAGGGACCGGGGAGCTGTTTTTT
-	-	TRBV28	TRBJ2-5	CASRQDSFGVRETQYF	TGTGCCAGCAGGCAGGACAGTTTTGGAGTCCGCGAGACCCAGTACTTC
few	-	TRBV18	TRBJ1-6	CASSPDTQLLTLHF	TGTGCCAGCTCACCGGACACACAGCTCCTCACCCTCCACTTT
few	TRBD1	TRBV30	TRBJ1-2	CAWSTGVGYTF	TGTGCCTGGAGTACAGGGGTCGGCTACACCTTC
-	-	TRBV14	TRBJ2-3	CASSQNHLNTQYF	TGTGCCAGCAGCCAAAACCACTTGAATACGCAGTATTTT
few	TRBD1	TRBV7-2	TRBJ1-4	CASSLYRGRGEKLFF	TGTGCCAGCAGCCTCTACAGGGGGCGCGGGGAAAAACTGTTTTTT
few	-	TRBV5-8	TRBJ1-1	CASSFRQNTEAFF	TGTGCCAGCAGCTTCCGACAGAACACTGAAGCTTTCTTT
-	TRBD1	TRBV18	TRBJ2-1	CASSPPNSRDRGSGEQFF	TGTGCCAGCTCACCACCGAATTCGCGGGACAGGGGATCCGGTGAGCAGTTCTTC
-	TRBD2	TRBV5-4	TRBJ2-5	CASTRGVVEETQYF	TGTGCCAGCACCCGGGGGGTGGTTGAGGAGACCCAGTACTTC
-	-	TRBV9	TRBJ1-2	CASSPTLGGEAYGYTF	TGTGCCAGCAGCCCGACCTTAGGAGGGGAGGCGTATGGCTACACCTTC
-	-	TRBV5-4	TRBJ2-7	CASSRPGDFPSSYEQYF	TGTGCCAGCAGCCGCCCCGGGGACTTCCCGAGCTCCTACGAGCAGTACTTC
few	TRBD2	TRBV5-1	TRBJ2-1	CASSRTSGDDEQFF	TGCGCCAGCAGCCGGACTAGCGGGGACGATGAGCAGTTCTTC
few	-	TRBV6-6	TRBJ2-7	CASSYSPDSSYEQYF	TGTGCCAGCAGTTACTCGCCGGACAGCTCCTACGAGCAGTACTTC
few	-	TRBV2	TRBJ1-2	CASSDILVYGYTF	TGTGCCAGCAGTGATATTCTAGTTTATGGCTACACCTTC
few	TRBD2	TRBV28	TRBJ2-7	CASTGGLAGGLGYEQYF	TGTGCCAGCACCGGGGGACTAGCGGGAGGTCTAGGGTACGAGCAGTACTTC
-	-	TRBV5-4	TRBJ2-2	CASTFGGGGSGTGELFF	TGTGCCAGCACCTTTGGGGGCGGGGGTAGTGGCACCGGGGAGCTGTTTTTT
-	TRBD1	TRBV7-6	TRBJ2-1	CASSWDSSSYNEQFF	TGTGCCAGCAGCTGGGACAGCTCATCCTACAATGAGCAGTTCTTC
few	TRBD1	TRBV29-1	TRBJ2-2	CSVADREDTGELFF	TGCAGCGTGGCCGACAGGGAAGACACCGGGGAGCTGTTTTTT
-	-	TRBV28	TRBJ1-2	CASSPQFYGYTF	TGTGCCAGCAGTCCCCAGTTCTATGGCTACACCTTC
-	TRBD1	TRBV5-1	TRBJ1-1	CASSSTGEIGNTEAFF	TGCGCCAGCAGCTCGACAGGGGAGATCGGGAACACTGAAGCTTTCTTT
-	-	TRBV7-3	TRBJ2-3	CASSLRSGGPSTDTQYF	TGTGCCAGCAGCTTAAGGTCAGGAGGGCCATCGACAGATACGCAGTATTTT
-	-	TRBV6-6	TRBJ2-7	CASSYGGATHEQYF	TGTGCCAGCAGTTACGGAGGGGCAACCCACGAGCAGTACTTC
-	-	TRBV7-2	TRBJ2-7	CASSPARGSYEQYF	TGTGCCAGCAGCCCAGCCCGCGGCTCCTACGAGCAGTACTTC
-	-	TRBV18	TRBJ1-5	CASSQSPRGNNQPQHF	TGTGCCAGCTCTCAAAGCCCCAGGGGCAACAATCAGCCCCAGCATTTT
few	-	TRBV29-1	TRBJ1-1	CSVVQGSTEAFF	TGCAGCGTAGTCCAGGGGAGCACTGAAGCTTTCTTT
-	-	TRBV28	TRBJ1-1	CASSFEGPGTEAFF	TGTGCCAGCAGTTTTGAGGGTCCGGGCACTGAAGCTTTCTTT
few	TRBD2	TRBV4-1	TRBJ2-7	CASSQTSADSYEQYF	TGCGCCAGCAGCCAAACTAGCGCTGACTCCTACGAGCAGTACTTC
-	-	TRBV20-1	TRBJ1-1	CSASQNTEAFF	TGCAGTGCTAGCCAGAACACTGAAGCTTTCTTT
few	-	TRBV5-1	TRBJ2-1	CASSGASSYNEQFF	TGCGCCAGCAGCGGAGCTAGCTCCTACAATGAGCAGTTCTTC
few	-	TRBV7-9	TRBJ2-7	CASSRQPSYEQYF	TGTGCCAGCAGCCGACAGCCCTCCTACGAGCAGTACTTC
-	-	TRBV7-9	TRBJ1-1	CASSSSGNTEAFF	TGTGCCAGCAGCTCCTCAGGGAACACTGAAGCTTTCTTT
few	TRBD1	TRBV15	TRBJ2-1	CATSGWTGDSYNEQFF	TGTGCCACCAGCGGGTGGACAGGGGATTCTTACAATGAGCAGTTCTTC
few	-	TRBV7-3	TRBJ2-2	CASSSVGGRGELFF	TGTGCCAGCAGCTCCGTAGGGGGTCGCGGGGAGCTGTTTTTT
-	-	TRBV5-6	TRBJ1-1	CASGSRITEAFF	TGTGCCAGCGGGTCGCGGATCACTGAAGCTTTCTTT
few	TRBD1	TRBV4-3	TRBJ1-2	CASSQTTGGATRF	TGCGCCAGCAGCCAAACGACAGGGGGGGCCACCCGCTTC
-	-	TRBV27	TRBJ2-7	CASSLGWESEEQYF	TGTGCCAGCAGTCTCGGGTGGGAGTCTGAAGAGCAGTACTTC
-	-	TRBV18	TRBJ2-3	CASSPLDETDTQYF	TGTGCCAGCTCACCGTTAGATGAAACAGATACGCAGTATTTT
-	TRBD1	TRBV20-1	TRBJ1-2	CSAQGAYGYTF	TGCAGTGCACAGGGGGCTTATGGCTACACCTTC
few	-	TRBV5-1	TRBJ2-5	CASSSGRDMETQYF	TGCGCCAGCAGCTCGGGACGGGACATGGAGACCCAGTACTTC
-	-	TRBV2	TRBJ2-2	CASSTGTGNTGELFF	TGTGCCAGCAGTACCGGGACTGGGAACACCGGGGAGCTGTTTTTT
few	TRBD1	TRBV28	TRBJ2-1	CASNGQGASDEQFF	TGTGCCAGCAATGGGCAGGGGGCGTCAGATGAGCAGTTCTTC
-	-	TRBV29-1	TRBJ1-2	CSVEHRPQQIGGYTF	TGCAGCGTTGAACACCGGCCCCAACAGATCGGTGGCTACACCTTC
once	TRBD1	TRBV4-3	TRBJ1-2	CASSQDRGGGGYTF	TGCGCCAGCAGCCAGGACAGGGGAGGAGGGGGCTACACCTTC